A single sample is the source of the 2 T cell receptor beta chains below, sequenced in a study of T-cell memory formation after mild COVID-19. A single record per CDR3 protein comes from TCRdb applying MiXCR to the 5' RACE reads. The table includes about 600,000 distinct CDR3 sequences, about a fifth detected once. Sequenced material: PBMCs or a T cell subset sorted from them (not recorded which). These receptors all stem from an adult woman who had mild COVID-19 (a few samples of this study predate the infection). Cell type and time point are not known.

V usage is TRBV7-3 and J usage is TRBJ1-2; possible D gene TRBD1, 6 bases. Germline CDR1 is SGHTA and CDR2 is FQGTGA. Trimming pared 5 bases from V and 3 bases from J, leaving 13 bases between. This CDR3 has 14 residues. DNA for the CDR3: TGTGCCAGCAGCCCTGGGGCAGGGGACTATGGCTACACCTTC. Its translation is CASSPGAGDYGYTF.

The chain couples TRBV5-5 to TRBJ1-1; maybe TRBD1 (5 bases). Trimming shortened V by 0 bases and J by 4 bases, and 16 bases separated the two germline ends. Germline CDR1 reads SGHKS; CDR2 reads YYEKEE (reference sequence). The CDR3 runs 16 residues. In DNA form, the CDR3 reads TGTGCCAGCAGCTTGGGGGGCCCAGGGCTCGTCACTGAAGCTTTCTTT. Translation: CASSLGGPGLVTEAFF. The variable domain in full, with the rest retrieved from reference TRBV5-5 and TRBJ1-1, is DAGVTQSPTHLIKTRGQQVTLRCSPISGHKSVSWYQQVLGQGPQFIFQYYEKEERGRGNFPDRFSARQFPNYSSELNVNALLLGDSALYLCASSLGGPGLVTEAFFGQGTRLTVV.